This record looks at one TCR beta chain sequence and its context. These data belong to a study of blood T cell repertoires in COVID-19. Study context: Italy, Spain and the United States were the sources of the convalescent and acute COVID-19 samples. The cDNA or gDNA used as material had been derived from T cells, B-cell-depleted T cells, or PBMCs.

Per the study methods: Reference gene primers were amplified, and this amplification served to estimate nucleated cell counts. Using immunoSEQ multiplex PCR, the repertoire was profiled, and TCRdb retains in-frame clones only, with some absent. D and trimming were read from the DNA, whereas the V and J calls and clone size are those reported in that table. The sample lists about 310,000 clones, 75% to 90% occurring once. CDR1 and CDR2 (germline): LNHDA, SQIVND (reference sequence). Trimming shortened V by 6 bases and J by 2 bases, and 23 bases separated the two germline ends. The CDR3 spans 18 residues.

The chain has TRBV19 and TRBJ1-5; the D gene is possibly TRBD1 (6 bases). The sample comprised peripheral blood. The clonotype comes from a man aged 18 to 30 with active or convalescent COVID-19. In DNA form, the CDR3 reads TGTGCCAGTAGCCGACGTGATGGACAGCGTGGGGGCAATCAGCCCCAGCATTTT. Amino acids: CASSRRDGQRGGNQPQHF.